The T cell receptor (beta chain) under discussion was sequenced for a study of cytomegalovirus exposure and HLA in healthy donors. Study-wide background: Membership in the Caucasian-associated ancestry cluster was found for 81% of 350 to 450 genotyped donors.

The CDR3 consists of 12 residues. CDR1 and CDR2 from the germline V gene are MDHEN and SYDVKM. V was clipped by 6 bases and J by 14 bases; unmatched bases: 10. PCR used 60 Vbeta primers and 13 Jbeta primers. Data came from immunoSEQ multiplex PCR; TCRdb stores just in-frame clones and leaves some out. Of 200,000 or so clones listed, about nine tenths are singletons. Study results and limitations: The productive fraction for most TCR beta V segments was about 87% or about 30% in an earlier analysis. The investigators catalogued some 160 TCR beta chains as cytomegalovirus-associated.

Comments on this clone: Its antigen is not identified.

The sequenced sample was PBMCs. The chain links TRBV28 to TRBJ2-3; 8 bases match TRBD2. This TCR was recovered from a man younger than 40 in good health and CMV-seronegative. The CDR3 here is CASSLSGTSVYF. CDR3 in DNA: TGTGCCAGCAGCCTGTCCGGGACTAGTGTGTATTTT.